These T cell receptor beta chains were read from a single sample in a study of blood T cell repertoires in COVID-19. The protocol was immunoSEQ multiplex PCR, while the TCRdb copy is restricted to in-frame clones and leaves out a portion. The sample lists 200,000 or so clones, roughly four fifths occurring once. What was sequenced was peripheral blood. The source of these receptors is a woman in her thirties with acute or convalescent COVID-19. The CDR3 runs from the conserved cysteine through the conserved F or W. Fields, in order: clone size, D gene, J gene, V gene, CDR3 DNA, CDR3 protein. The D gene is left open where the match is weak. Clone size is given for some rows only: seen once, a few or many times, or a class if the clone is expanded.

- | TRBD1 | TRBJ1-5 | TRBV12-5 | TGTGCTACCAGCACAGGGGACCCTCAGCCCCAGCATTTT | CATSTGDPQPQHF
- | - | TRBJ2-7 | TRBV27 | TGTGCCAGCAGTTTATCAACGGCAGGGGCCGAGCAGTACTTC | CASSLSTAGAEQYF
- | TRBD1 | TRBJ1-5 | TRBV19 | TGTGCCAGTAGTATCTGGGACAGGGGGAATCAGCCCCAGCATTTT | CASSIWDRGNQPQHF
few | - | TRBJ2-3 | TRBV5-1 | TGCGCCAGCAGCCCGGATATGGGGGCGGGGGGCACAGATACGCAGTATTTT | CASSPDMGAGGTDTQYF
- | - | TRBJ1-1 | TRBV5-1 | TGCGCCAGCAGCTTGGCACAACAGGGAAGAACTGAAGCTTTCTTT | CASSLAQQGRTEAFF
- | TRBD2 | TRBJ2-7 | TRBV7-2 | TGTGCCAGCAGTTACCGGGAGGGGGGGAGCTACGAGCAGTACTTC | CASSYREGGSYEQYF
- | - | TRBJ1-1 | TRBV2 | TGTGCCAGCAGTGTAGCTGAAGCTTTCTTT | CASSVAEAFF
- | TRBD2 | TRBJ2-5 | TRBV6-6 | TGTGCCAGCAGTAGGCCGGGACTAAACCAAGAGACCCAGTACTTC | CASSRPGLNQETQYF
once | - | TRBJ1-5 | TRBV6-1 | TGTGCCAGCAGTGAAGTTCGACAGGCTGGGGATCAGCCCCAGCATTTT | CASSEVRQAGDQPQHF
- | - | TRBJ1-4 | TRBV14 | TGTGCCAGCAGCCAAGATCTCCAGGGAAATGAAAAACTGTTTTTT | CASSQDLQGNEKLFF
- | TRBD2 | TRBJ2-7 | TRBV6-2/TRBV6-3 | TGTGCCAGCAGTTACGGGACTAGCTCCTACGAGCAGTACTTC | CASSYGTSSYEQYF
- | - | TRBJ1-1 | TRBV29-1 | TGCAGCGTTGTTTCGGTGAACACTGAAGCTTTCTTT | CSVVSVNTEAFF
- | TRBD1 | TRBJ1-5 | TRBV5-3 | TGTGCCAGAAGCCCGAAACACAGGGGACGCAATCAGCCCCAGCATTTT | CARSPKHRGRNQPQHF
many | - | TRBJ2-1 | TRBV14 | TGTGCCAGCAGCCTTCACCCTGGCGGGGAGCAGTTCTTC | CASSLHPGGEQFF
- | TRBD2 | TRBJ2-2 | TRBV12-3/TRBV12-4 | TGTGCCAGCAGAGTAGCGGGGGGCGGGGAGCTGTTTTTT | CASRVAGGGELFF
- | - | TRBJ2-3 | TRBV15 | TGTGCCACCAGCGGAGGGACAGGCACAGATACGCAGTATTTT | CATSGGTGTDTQYF
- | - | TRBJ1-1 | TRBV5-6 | TGTGCCAGCAGCGGGGGGGTCCTCAACACTGAAGCTTTCTTT | CASSGGVLNTEAFF
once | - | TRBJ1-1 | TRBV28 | TGTGCCAGCAGTACCCTGGGGGGTGGCACTGAAGCTTTCTTT | CASSTLGGGTEAFF
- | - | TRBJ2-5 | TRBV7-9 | TGTGCCAGCACGACTGAAAAAGAGACCCAGTACTTC | CASTTEKETQYF
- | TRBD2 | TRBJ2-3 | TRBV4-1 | TGCGCCAGCAGCCAAGTACCCCTAGCGGGGGTCACAGATACGCAGTATTTT | CASSQVPLAGVTDTQYF
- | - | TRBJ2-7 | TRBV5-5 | TGTGCCAGCAGCTGGGACATCTCCTACGAGCAGTACTTC | CASSWDISYEQYF
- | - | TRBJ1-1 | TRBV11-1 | TGTGCCAGCACCACTTGGAACGGACAGAACACTGAAGCTTTCTTT | CASTTWNGQNTEAFF
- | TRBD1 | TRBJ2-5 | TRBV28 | TGTGCCAGCAGCCTAATGACAGGGCTAGGGGAGACCCAGTACTTC | CASSLMTGLGETQYF
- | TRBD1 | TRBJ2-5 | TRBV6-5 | TGTGCCAGCAGGCGACAGGGGGGGAAAGAGACCCAGTACTTC | CASRRQGGKETQYF
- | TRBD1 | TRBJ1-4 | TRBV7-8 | TGTGCCAGCAGCTTAGCGGGACAGACAACTAATGAAAAACTGTTTTTT | CASSLAGQTTNEKLFF
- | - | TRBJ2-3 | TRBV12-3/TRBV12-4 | TGTGCCGCTCGCCGCGGGGCCGGGGATACGCAGTATTTT | CAARRGAGDTQYF
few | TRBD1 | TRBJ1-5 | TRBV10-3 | TGTGCCATCAGCGCCGGGACAGGGGGATGGAGCAATCAGCCCCAGCATTTT | CAISAGTGGWSNQPQHF
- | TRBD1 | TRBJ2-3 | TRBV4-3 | TGCGCCAGCTGTGCAGGGGGCTTGGCAGATACGCAGTATTTT | CASCAGGLADTQYF
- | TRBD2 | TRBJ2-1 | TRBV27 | TGTGCCAGCAGTTTTCCCGGGGGGGCGGTCGATGAGCAGTTCTTC | CASSFPGGAVDEQFF
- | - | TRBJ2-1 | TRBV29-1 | TGCAGCGTTGGGGAGATCAATGAGCAGTTCTTC | CSVGEINEQFF
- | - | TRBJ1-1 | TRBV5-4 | TGTGCCAGCAGCCAGCCGGGTCCCCGCGGGAACACTGAAGCTTTCTTT | CASSQPGPRGNTEAFF
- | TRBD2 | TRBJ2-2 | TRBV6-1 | TGTGCCAGCAGTGGAACTAGCGGGGGTTTTAACACCGGGGAGCTGTTTTTT | CASSGTSGGFNTGELFF
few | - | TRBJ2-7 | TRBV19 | TGTGCCAGTAGTCTTACCGACACCTACGAGCAGTACTTC | CASSLTDTYEQYF
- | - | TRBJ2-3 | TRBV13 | TGTGCCAGCAGCTTAGGCCGGGGTCACCTTGGCATAGATACGCAGTATTTT | CASSLGRGHLGIDTQYF
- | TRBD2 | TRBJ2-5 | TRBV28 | TGTGCCAGCAGTCCTCGGACTAGCGTAGAGACCCAGTACTTC | CASSPRTSVETQYF
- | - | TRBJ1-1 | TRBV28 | TGTGCCAGCAGTTTGGGAGGGGTAATCAGCTTTCTAGCTTTCTTT | CASSLGGVISFLAFF